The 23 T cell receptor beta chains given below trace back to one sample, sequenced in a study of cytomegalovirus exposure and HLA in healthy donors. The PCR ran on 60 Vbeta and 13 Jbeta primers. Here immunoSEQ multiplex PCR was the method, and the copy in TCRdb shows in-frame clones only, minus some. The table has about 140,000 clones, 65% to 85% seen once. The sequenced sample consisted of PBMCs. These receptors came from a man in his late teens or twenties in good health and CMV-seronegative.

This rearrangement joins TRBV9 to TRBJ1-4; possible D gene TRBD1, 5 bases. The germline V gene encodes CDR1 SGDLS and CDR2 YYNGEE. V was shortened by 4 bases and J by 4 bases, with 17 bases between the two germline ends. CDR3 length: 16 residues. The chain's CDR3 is CASSLRDSPRNEKLFF. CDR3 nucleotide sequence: TGTGCCAGCAGCCTAAGGGACTCGCCACGTAATGAAAAACTGTTTTTT.

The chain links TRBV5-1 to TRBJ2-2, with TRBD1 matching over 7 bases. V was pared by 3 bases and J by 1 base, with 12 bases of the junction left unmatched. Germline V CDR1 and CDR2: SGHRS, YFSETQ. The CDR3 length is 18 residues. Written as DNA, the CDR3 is TGCGCCAGCAGCTGGAACGACAACCGGGACAGGAACACCGGGGAGCTGTTTTTT. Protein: CASSWNDNRDRNTGELFF.

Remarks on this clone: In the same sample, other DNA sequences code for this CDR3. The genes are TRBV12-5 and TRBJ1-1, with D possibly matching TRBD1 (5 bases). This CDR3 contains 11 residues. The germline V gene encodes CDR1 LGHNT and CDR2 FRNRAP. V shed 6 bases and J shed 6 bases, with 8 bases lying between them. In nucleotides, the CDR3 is TGTGCTAGTGGCCCGGGGGCTGAAGCTTTCTTT. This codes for CASGPGAEAFF.

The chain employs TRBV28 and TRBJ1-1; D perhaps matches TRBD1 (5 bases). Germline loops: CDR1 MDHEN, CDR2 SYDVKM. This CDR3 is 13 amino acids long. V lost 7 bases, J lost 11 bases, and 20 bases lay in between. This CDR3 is CASKIPDSMGAFF. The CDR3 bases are TGTGCCAGCAAAATTCCAGACAGTATGGGCGCTTTCTTT.

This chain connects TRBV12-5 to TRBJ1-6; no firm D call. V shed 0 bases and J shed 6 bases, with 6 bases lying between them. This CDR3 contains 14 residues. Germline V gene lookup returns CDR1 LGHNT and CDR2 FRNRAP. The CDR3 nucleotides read TGTGCTAGTGGTTTGGTACAGTTTAATTCACCCCTCCACTTT. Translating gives CASGLVQFNSPLHF.

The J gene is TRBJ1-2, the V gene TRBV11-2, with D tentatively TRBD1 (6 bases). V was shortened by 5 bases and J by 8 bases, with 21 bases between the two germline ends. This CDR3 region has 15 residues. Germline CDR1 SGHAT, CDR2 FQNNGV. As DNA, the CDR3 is TGTGCCAGCAGCCCCCTAGACAGGCTCCTCGGGGGCTACACCTTC. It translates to CASSPLDRLLGGYTF. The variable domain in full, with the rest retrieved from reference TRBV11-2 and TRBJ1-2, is EAGVAQSPRYKIIEKRQSVAFWCNPISGHATLYWYQQILGQGPKLLIQFQNNGVVDDSQLPKDRFSAERLKGVDSTLKIQPAKLEDSAVYLCASSPLDRLLGGYTFGSGTRLTVV.

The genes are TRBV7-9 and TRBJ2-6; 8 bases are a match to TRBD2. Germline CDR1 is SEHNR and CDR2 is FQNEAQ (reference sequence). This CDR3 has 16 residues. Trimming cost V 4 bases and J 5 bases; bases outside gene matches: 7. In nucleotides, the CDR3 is TGTGCCAGCAGCTCTCCGGGGGGGGTTAGGGCCAACGTCCTGACTTTC. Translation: CASSSPGGVRANVLTF.

The CDR3 is CASSGGQGGTDTQYF. CDR3 nucleotide sequence: TGCGCCAGCAGCGGAGGACAGGGGGGCACAGATACGCAGTATTTT. The chain joins TRBV5-1 to TRBJ2-3; TRBD1 matches at 10 bases. Germline assignment: CDR1 SGHRS and CDR2 YFSETQ. J lost 1 base, V lost 4 bases, and 3 bases had no gene match. There are 15 residues in the CDR3.

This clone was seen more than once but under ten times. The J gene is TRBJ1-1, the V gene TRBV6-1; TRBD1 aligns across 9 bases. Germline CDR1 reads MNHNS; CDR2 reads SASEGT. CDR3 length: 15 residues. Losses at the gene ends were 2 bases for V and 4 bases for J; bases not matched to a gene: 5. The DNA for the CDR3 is TGTGCCAGCAGTGAACTCGGGACAGGGTCCACTGAAGCTTTCTTT. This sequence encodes CASSELGTGSTEAFF.

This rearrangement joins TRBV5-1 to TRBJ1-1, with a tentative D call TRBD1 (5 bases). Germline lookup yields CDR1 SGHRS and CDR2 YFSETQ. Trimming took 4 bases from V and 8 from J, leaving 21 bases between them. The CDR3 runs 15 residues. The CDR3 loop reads CASSAGTDGGWEAFF. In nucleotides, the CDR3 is TGCGCCAGCAGCGCCGGGACTGACGGTGGGTGGGAAGCTTTCTTT.

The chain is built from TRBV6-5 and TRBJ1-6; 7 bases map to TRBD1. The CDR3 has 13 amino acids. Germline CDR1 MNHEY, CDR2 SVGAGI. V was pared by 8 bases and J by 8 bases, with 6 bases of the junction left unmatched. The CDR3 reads CASGDSRYSPLHF. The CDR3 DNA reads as TGTGCCAGCGGGGACAGCCGATATTCACCCCTCCACTTT.

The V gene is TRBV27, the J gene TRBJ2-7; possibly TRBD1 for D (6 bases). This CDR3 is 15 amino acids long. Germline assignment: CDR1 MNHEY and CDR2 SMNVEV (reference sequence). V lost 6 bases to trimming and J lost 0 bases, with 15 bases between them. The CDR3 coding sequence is TGTGCCAGCAGCCAGCTAGGGACAAACTCCTACGAGCAGTACTTC. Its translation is CASSQLGTNSYEQYF.

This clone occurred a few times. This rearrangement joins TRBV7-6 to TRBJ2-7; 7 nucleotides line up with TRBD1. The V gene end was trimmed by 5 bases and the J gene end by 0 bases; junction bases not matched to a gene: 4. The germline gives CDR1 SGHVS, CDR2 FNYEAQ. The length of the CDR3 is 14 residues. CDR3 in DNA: TGTGCCAGCAGCCAGGGACAGAGCTCCTACGAGCAGTACTTC. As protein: CASSQGQSSYEQYF.

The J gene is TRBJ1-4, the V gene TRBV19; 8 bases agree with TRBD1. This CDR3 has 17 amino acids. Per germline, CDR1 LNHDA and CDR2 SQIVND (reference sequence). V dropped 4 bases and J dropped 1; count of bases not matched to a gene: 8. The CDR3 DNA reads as TGTGCCAGTAGTACCTCGGACAGGGTAGGAACTAATGAAAAACTGTTTTTT. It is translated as CASSTSDRVGTNEKLFF. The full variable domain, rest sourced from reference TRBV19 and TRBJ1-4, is DGGITQSPKYLFRKEGQNVTLSCEQNLNHDAMYWYRQDPGQGLRLIYYSQIVNDFQKGDIAEGYSVSREKKESFPLTVTSAQKNPTAFYLCASSTSDRVGTNEKLFFGSGTQLSVL.

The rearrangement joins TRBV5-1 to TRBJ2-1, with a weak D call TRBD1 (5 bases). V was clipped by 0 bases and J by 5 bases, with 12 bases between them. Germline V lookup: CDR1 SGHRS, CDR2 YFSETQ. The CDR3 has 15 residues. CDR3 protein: CASSLAFRVNNEQFF. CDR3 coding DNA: TGCGCCAGCAGCTTGGCCTTCAGGGTAAACAATGAGCAGTTCTTC.

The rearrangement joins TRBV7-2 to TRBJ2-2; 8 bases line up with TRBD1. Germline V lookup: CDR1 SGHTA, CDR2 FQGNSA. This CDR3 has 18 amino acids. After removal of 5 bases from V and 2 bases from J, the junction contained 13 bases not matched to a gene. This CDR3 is CASSPTPGQGPNTGELFF. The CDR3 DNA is TGTGCCAGCAGCCCCACCCCCGGACAGGGCCCCAACACCGGGGAGCTGTTTTTT.

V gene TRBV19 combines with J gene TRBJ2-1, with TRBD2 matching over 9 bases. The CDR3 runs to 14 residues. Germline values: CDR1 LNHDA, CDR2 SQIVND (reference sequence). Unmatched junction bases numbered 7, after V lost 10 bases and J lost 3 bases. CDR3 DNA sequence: TGTGCCATTTCGACTAGCGGATTCTACAATGAGCAGTTCTTC. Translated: CAISTSGFYNEQFF.

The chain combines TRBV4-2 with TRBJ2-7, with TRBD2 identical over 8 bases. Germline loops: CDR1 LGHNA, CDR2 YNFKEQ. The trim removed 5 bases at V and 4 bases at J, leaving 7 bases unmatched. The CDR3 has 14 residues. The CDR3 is CASSSRGGSYEQYF. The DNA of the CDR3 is TGTGCCAGCAGCAGTCGGGGGGGTTCTTACGAGCAGTACTTC.

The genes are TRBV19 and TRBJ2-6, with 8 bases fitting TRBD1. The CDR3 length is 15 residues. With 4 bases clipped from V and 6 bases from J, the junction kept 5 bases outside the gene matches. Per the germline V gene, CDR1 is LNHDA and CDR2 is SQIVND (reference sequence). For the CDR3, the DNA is TGTGCCAGTAGTAGGGGACAGGAATCGGCCAACGTCCTGACTTTC. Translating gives CASSRGQESANVLTF.

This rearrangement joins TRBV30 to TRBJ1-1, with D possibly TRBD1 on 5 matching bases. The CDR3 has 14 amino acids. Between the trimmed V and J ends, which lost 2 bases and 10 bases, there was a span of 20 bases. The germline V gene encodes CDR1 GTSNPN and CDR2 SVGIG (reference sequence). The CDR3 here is CAWSPRNRLGGAFF. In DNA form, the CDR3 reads TGTGCCTGGAGTCCTAGGAACAGACTGGGGGGAGCTTTCTTT.

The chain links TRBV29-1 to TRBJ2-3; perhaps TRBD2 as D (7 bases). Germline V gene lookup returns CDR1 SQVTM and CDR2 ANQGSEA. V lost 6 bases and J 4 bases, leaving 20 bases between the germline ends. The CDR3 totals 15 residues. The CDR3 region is CSVRGGGKGPDTQYF. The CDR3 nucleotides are TGCAGCGTGAGGGGAGGGGGAAAGGGGCCAGATACGCAGTATTTT.

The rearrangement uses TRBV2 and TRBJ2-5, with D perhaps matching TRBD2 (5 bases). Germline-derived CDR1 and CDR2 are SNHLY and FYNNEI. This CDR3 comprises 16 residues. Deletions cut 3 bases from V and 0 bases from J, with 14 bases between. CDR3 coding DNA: TGTGCCAGCAGTGAGAGGGCGGTAAAGTACCAAGAGACCCAGTACTTC. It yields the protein CASSERAVKYQETQYF.

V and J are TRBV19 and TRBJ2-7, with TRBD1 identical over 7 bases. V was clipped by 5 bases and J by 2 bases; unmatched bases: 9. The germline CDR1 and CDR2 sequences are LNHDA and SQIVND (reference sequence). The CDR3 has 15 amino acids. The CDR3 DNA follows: TGTGCCAGTAGTCTAACCGGGACAGCAACCTACGAGCAGTACTTC. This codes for CASSLTGTATYEQYF.